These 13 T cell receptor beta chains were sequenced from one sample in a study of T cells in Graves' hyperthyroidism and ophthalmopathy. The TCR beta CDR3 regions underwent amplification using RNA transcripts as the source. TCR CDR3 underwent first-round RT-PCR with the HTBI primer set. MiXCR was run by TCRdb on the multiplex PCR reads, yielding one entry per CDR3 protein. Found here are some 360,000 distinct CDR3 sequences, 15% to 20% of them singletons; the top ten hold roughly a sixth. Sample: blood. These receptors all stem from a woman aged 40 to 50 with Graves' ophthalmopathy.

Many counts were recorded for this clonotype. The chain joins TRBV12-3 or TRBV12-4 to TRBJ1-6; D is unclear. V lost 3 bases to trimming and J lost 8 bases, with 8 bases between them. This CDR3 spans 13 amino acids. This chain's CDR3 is CASSFGQHSPLHF. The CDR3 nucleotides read TGTGCCAGCAGTTTTGGGCAGCATTCACCCCTCCACTTT.

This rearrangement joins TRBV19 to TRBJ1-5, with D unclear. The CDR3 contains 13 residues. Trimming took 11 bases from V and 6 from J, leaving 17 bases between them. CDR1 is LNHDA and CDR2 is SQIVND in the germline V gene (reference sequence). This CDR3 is CASPEWVGQPQHF. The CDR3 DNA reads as TGTGCCTCCCCAGAGTGGGTGGGTCAGCCCCAGCATTTT.

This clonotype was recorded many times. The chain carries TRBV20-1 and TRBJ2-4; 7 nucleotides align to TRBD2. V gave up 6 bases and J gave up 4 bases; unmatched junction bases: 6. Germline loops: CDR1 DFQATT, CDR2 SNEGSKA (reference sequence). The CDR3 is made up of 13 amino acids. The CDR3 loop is CSAKDGGKNIQYF. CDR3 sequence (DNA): TGCAGTGCAAAGGACGGGGGGAAAAACATTCAGTACTTC.

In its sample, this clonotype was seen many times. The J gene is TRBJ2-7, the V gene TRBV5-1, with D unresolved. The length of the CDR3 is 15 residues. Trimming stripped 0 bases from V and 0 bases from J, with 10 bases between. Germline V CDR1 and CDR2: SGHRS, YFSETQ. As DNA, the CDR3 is TGCGCCAGCAGCTTGGCCGCAGTCCCCTCCTACGAGCAGTACTTC. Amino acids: CASSLAAVPSYEQYF. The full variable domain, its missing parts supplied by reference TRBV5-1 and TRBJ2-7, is KAGVTQTPRYLIKTRGQQVTLSCSPISGHRSVSWYQQTPGQGLQFLFEYFSETQRNKGNFPGRFSGRQFSNSRSEMNVSTLELGDSALYLCASSLAAVPSYEQYFGPGTRLTVT.

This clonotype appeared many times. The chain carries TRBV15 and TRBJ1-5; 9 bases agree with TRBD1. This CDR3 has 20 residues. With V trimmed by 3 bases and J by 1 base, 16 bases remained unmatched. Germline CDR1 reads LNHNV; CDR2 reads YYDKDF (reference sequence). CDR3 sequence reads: CATSRGDRGNLWVSNQPQHF. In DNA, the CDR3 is TGTGCCACCAGCAGGGGAGACAGGGGGAATCTTTGGGTAAGCAATCAGCCCCAGCATTTT.

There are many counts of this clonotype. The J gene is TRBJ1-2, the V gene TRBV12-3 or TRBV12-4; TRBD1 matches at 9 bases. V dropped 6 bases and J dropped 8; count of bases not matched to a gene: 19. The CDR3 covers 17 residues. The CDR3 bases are TGTGCCAGCAGGAGAACCGGGACAGGGTCCCTCGGAGGGGGCTACACCTTC. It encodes CASRRTGTGSLGGGYTF.

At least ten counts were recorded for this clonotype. CDR3 loop: CASSYAAGGYTGELFF. The CDR3 DNA follows: TGCGCCAGCAGCTACGCAGCGGGAGGGTACACCGGGGAGCTGTTTTTT. V usage is TRBV5-1 and J usage is TRBJ2-2; 10 positions match TRBD2. The CDR3 totals 16 residues. V lost 3 bases to trimming and J lost 3 bases; unmatched junction nucleotides: 5. The germline CDR1 and CDR2 sequences are SGHRS and YFSETQ.

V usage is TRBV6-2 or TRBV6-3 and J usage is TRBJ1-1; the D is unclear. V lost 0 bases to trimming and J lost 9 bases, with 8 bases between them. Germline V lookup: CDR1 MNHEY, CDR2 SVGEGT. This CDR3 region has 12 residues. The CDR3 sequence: CASSYSAGKAFF. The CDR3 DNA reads TGTGCCAGCAGTTACTCAGCCGGCAAAGCTTTCTTT.

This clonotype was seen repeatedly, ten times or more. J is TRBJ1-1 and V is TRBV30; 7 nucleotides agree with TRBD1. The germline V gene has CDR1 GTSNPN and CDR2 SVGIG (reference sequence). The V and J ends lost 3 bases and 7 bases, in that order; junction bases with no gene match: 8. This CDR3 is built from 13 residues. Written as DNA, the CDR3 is TGTGCCTGGAGATCCGGGACAGCTCATGAAGCTTTCTTT. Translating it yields CAWRSGTAHEAFF.

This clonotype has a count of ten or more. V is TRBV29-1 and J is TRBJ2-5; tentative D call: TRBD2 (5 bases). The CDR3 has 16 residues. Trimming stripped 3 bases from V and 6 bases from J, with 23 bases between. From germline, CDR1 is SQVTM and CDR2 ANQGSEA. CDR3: CSVEVHGRLAGKTQYF. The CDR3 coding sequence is TGCAGCGTTGAGGTTCACGGGCGGCTAGCCGGGAAGACCCAGTACTTC.

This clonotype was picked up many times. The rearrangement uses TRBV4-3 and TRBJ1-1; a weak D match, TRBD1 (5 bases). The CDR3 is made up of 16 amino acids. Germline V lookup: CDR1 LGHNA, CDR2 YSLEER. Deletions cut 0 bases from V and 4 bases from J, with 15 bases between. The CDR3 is CASSQELLRGRTEAFF. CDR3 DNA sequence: TGCGCCAGCAGCCAAGAACTCCTCCGGGGCCGCACTGAAGCTTTCTTT.

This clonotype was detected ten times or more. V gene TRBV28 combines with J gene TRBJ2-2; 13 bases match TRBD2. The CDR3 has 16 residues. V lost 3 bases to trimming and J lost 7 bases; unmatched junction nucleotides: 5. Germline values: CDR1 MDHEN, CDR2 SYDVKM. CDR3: CASSFWTSGSFGELFF. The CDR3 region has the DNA TGTGCCAGCAGTTTCTGGACTAGCGGGAGTTTCGGGGAGCTGTTTTTT.

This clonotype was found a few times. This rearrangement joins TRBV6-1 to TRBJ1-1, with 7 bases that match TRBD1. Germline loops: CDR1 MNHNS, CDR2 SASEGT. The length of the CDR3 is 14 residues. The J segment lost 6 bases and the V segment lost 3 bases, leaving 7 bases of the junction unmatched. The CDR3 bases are TGTGCCAGCAGTGACGTGACAGGGATCGCTGAAGCTTTCTTT. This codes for CASSDVTGIAEAFF.